The clone carrying this TCR beta chain was counted ten times or more. Its matching antigen is unknown. TCRdb re-derived calls from the reads in MiXCR, one entry per CDR3 protein. The sample shows around 630,000 distinct CDR3 sequences, 20% to 30% of them seen only once. This sample was included in a study of T cell repertoires in cytomegalovirus infection. The wider study: Based on public TCR beta signatures, there were indications of CMV infection and of a matching HLA type. General study points: Individuals carrying CMV plus the relevant HLA were identified by cumulative frequency of public TCR beta families. Dominating the ex vivo response were TCR beta clonotypes that were CMV-specific and HLA-C-restricted.

The CDR3 is 12 residues long. Trimming left V 6 bases short and J 7 bases short, with 15 bases between. Germline V gene sequence: CDR1 SQVTM, CDR2 ANQGSEA. This TCR derives from a human donor in good health (CMV status not recorded). Some clones in this sample may be carry-over from other donors' samples. The material sequenced was CD8+ T cells from PBMCs. The chain couples TRBV29-1 to TRBJ1-2; D remains unclear. The CDR3 DNA sequence: TGCAGCGTCCTTGGACTACACCCTGGCTACACCTTC. It encodes CSVLGLHPGYTF.